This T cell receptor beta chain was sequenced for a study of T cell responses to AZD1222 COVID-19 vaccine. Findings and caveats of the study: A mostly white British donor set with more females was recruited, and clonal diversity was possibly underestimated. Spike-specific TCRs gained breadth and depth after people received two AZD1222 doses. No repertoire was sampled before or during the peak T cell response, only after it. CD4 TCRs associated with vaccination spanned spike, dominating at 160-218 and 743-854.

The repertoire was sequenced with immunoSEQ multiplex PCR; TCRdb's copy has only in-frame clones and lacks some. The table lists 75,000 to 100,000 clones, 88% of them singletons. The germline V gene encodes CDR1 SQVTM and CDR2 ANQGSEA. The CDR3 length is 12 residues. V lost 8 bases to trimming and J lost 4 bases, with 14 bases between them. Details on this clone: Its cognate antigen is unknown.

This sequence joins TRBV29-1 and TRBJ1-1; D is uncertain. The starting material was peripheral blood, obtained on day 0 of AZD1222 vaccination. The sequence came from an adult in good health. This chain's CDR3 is CSLAGSSTEAFF. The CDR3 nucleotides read TGCAGCCTCGCGGGGAGTAGCACTGAAGCTTTCTTT.